These 12 T cell receptor beta chains originate from one sample sequenced in a study of breast tumors, draining lymph nodes, adjacent tissues. Axillary draining lymph nodes of breast cancer patients supplied the node samples. TCRdb reanalysed the multiplex PCR reads using MiXCR and keeps one entry per CDR3 protein. The data contain around 140,000 distinct CDR3 sequences, about a fifth of them singletons. The source material was axillary lymph node tissue. These receptors originate from a female donor with breast cancer. Some clones in this sample may be carry-over from other donors' samples.

The chain is built from TRBV14 and TRBJ2-2; 11 bases agree with TRBD2. This CDR3 has 15 amino acids. Unmatched junction bases numbered 1, after V lost 1 base and J lost 6 bases. Germline V gene sequence: CDR1 SGHDN, CDR2 FVKESK. CDR3 nucleotide sequence: TGTGCCAGCAGCCAAGCACTAGCGGGAGCCGGGGAGCTGTTTTTT. This sequence encodes CASSQALAGAGELFF.

This clonotype was seen at least ten times. This chain uses TRBV11-3 with TRBJ2-7; D is tentatively TRBD1 or TRBD2 (5 bases each). V lost 5 bases and J lost 2, with 13 bases in between. CDR3 length: 14 residues. CDR1 is SGHNT and CDR2 is YENEEA in the germline V gene. In DNA form, the CDR3 reads TGTGCCAGCAGCCCCGGGACCGAAACCTACGAGCAGTACTTC. Its translation: CASSPGTETYEQYF. Drawing the rest from reference TRBV11-3 and TRBJ2-7, the complete variable domain is EAGVVQSPRYKIIEKKQPVAFWCNPISGHNTLYWYLQNLGQGPELLIRYENEEAVDDSQLPKDRFSAERLKGVDSTLKIQPAELGDSAVYLCASSPGTETYEQYFGPGTRLTVT.

This clonotype was detected many times. The rearrangement uses TRBV7-2 and TRBJ2-5; D possibly matches TRBD1 or TRBD2 (6 bases each). Between the trimmed V and J ends, which lost 6 bases and 5 bases, there was a span of 19 bases. The CDR3 contains 15 residues. Germline lookup yields CDR1 SGHTA and CDR2 FQGNSA. This chain's CDR3 is CASSLIPGAGETQYF. The DNA for the CDR3 is TGTGCCAGCAGTTTAATCCCGGGGGCGGGGGAGACCCAGTACTTC. Combining the CDR3 with reference TRBV7-2 and TRBJ2-5 gives the whole variable domain GAGVSQSPSNKVTEKGKDVELRCDPISGHTALYWYRQSLGQGLEFLIYFQGNSAPDKSGLPSDRFSAERTGGSVSTLTIQRTQQEDSAVYLCASSLIPGAGETQYFGPGTRLLVL.

This clonotype appeared many times. This rearrangement joins TRBV13 to TRBJ2-7; D not certain. Per the germline V gene, CDR1 is PRHDT and CDR2 is FYEKMQ (reference sequence). This CDR3 is built from 16 residues. Trimming took 5 bases from V and 6 from J, leaving 23 bases between them. The DNA for the CDR3 is TGTGCCAGCAGCCCGTCTGACTCCCGTGGTATCGGCGAGCAGTACTTC. Its protein product is CASSPSDSRGIGEQYF.

This clonotype was seen only once. This clone may be a read error of a much larger clone one base away. The chain recombines TRBV2 with TRBJ1-4; D is undetermined. The CDR3 sequence is 14 residues long. From germline, CDR1 is SNHLY and CDR2 FYNNEI. DNA for the CDR3: TGTGCCAGCAAAAAAGAGGCAACTAATGAAAAACTGGTTTTT. As protein: CASKKEATNEKLVF.

The sample holds a few counts of this clonotype. The CDR3 DNA sequence: TGTGCCAGCAGCGTAGGGGTTAGTGGGGCCAACGTCCTGACTTTC. Encoded protein: CASSVGVSGANVLTF. The rearrangement uses TRBV9 and TRBJ2-6, with D uncertain. CDR3 length: 15 amino acids. V lost 0 bases and J 3 bases, leaving 7 bases between the germline ends. Looked up from germline, CDR1 is SGDLS and CDR2 is YYNGEE.

At least ten counts were recorded for this clonotype. The V and J genes are TRBV5-1 and TRBJ1-2; TRBD1 might be the D (6 bases). The CDR3 runs to 15 residues. V shed 0 bases and J shed 4 bases, with 13 bases lying between them. Looked up from germline, CDR1 is SGHRS and CDR2 is YFSETQ. The CDR3 nucleotides read TGCGCCAGCAGCTTGGGCTCCGGACAGAGCTATGGCTACACCTTC. Protein: CASSLGSGQSYGYTF.

The chain recombines TRBV3-1 with TRBJ2-7; the D gene is possibly TRBD2 (6 bases). CDR3 length: 13 amino acids. Germline V CDR1 and CDR2: LGHDT, YNNKEL (reference sequence). The V end was cut by 4 bases, the J end by 5 bases, with 12 bases between. The CDR3 reads CASSPPGEDEQYF. Written as DNA, the CDR3 is TGTGCCAGCAGCCCCCCTGGGGAGGACGAGCAGTACTTC.

The CDR3 protein is CASSPRLENTGELFF. CDR3 coding DNA: TGTGCCAGCTCACCACGGCTAGAGAACACCGGGGAGCTGTTTTTT. The genes are TRBV18 and TRBJ2-2; D is uncertain. This CDR3 is built from 15 residues. Germline V gives CDR1 KGHSH, CDR2 LQKENI. V dropped 1 base and J dropped 1 base, with 7 bases sitting between them.

The V and J genes are TRBV7-2 and TRBJ1-3; tentatively, D is TRBD1 (5 bases). Germline V CDR1 and CDR2: SGHTA, FQGNSA. The V and J ends lost 5 bases and 4 bases respectively, with 15 bases between them. The CDR3 loop spans 15 amino acids. This CDR3 is CASSRGWGAGNTIYF. In DNA, the CDR3 is TGTGCCAGCAGCCGCGGGTGGGGCGCAGGAAACACCATATATTTT.

At least ten counts were recorded for this clonotype. This rearrangement joins TRBV4-1 to TRBJ2-2, with 8 bases lining up with TRBD1. CDR3 length equals 17 residues. The germline V gene has CDR1 MGHRA and CDR2 YSYEKL. J lost 0 bases, V lost 0 bases, and 3 bases had no gene match. CDR3 sequence (DNA): TGCGCCAGCAGCCAAGAAAGGGACAGGACGAACACCGGGGAGCTGTTTTTT. Translation: CASSQERDRTNTGELFF.

This clonotype was recorded many times. The rearrangement uses TRBV7-3 and TRBJ2-2, with 7 bases fitting TRBD1. V lost 5 bases and J lost 5; bases outside the gene matches: 5. There are 14 residues in the CDR3. Per the germline V gene, CDR1 is SGHTA and CDR2 is FQGTGA. CDR3 bases: TGTGCCAGCAGCCCAGGGGGTTGGACCGGGGAGCTGTTTTTT. Its protein product is CASSPGGWTGELFF.